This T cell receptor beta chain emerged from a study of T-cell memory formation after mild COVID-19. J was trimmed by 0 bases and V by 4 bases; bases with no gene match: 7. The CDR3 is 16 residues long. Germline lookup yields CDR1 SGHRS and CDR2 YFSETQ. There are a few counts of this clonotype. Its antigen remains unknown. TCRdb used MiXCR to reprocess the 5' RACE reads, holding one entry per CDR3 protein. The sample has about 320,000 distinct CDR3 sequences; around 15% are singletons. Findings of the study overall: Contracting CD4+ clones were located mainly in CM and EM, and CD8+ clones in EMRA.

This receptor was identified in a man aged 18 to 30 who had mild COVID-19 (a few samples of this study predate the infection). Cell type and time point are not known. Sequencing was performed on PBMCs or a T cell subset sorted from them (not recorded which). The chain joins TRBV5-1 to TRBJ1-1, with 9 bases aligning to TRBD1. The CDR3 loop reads CASSPDRGNMNTEAFF. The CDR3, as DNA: TGCGCCAGCAGCCCTGACAGGGGGAACATGAACACTGAAGCTTTCTTT.